This T cell receptor beta chain was sequenced during a study of T cells of healthy individuals. MiXCR was run by TCRdb on the 5' RACE reads, yielding one entry per CDR3 protein. The sample shows about 96,000 distinct CDR3 sequences, 15% to 20% of them seen only once. Germline trimming cut 2 bases from V and 10 bases from J; bases unmatched to any gene: 8. The V gene's germline CDR1 is SGHTA and CDR2 FQGNSA. This CDR3 comprises 14 residues. The V gene is TRBV7-2, the J gene TRBJ2-3; 8 bases fit TRBD2. The receptor was derived from a human donor in good health. The CDR3 sequence is CASSLPLLAAPQYF. In DNA, the CDR3 is TGTGCCAGCAGCTTACCCCTACTAGCGGCTCCGCAGTATTTT. The full variable domain, its missing parts supplied by reference TRBV7-2 and TRBJ2-3, is GAGVSQSPSNKVTEKGKDVELRCDPISGHTALYWYRQSLGQGLEFLIYFQGNSAPDKSGLPSDRFSAERTGGSVSTLTIQRTQQEDSAVYLCASSLPLLAAPQYFGPGTRLTVL.